A single T cell receptor beta chain is shown here with its context. Its target is unknown. The use of a sample-barcoded 5' primer and a J-beta primer mix characterized a second PCR of roughly 7 to 11 cycles. MiXCR was run by TCRdb on the 5' RACE reads, yielding one entry per CDR3 protein. The sample has around 1,500,000 distinct CDR3 sequences; 42% are singletons. Each donor was a healthy Caucasian individual from Russia, aged roughly 6 to 90. Peripheral blood, about 9.4 milliliters per donor, was collected. Trimming stripped 3 bases from V and 4 bases from J, with 16 bases between. The CDR3 has 16 residues. This sample was included in a study of blood T cells in healthy people across ages. General observations from the study: Changes in expanded clonotypes were possibly confounded, as the CMV status of donors was unknown. Comparison with aged donors showed that long-lived donors had more naive CD4+ cells and higher diversity.

The chain has TRBV12-3 or TRBV12-4 and TRBJ1-3; no definite D call. The material sequenced was blood. The sequence was collected from a woman aged 18-30 years in good health. The CDR3 DNA sequence: TGTGCCAGCAGTTTTGGAGTCGCCAACTCCGGAAACACCATATATTTT. It translates to CASSFGVANSGNTIYF.